A selection of T cell receptor beta chains follows, all from one sample in a study of blood T cell repertoires in COVID-19. Repertoires were generated with immunoSEQ multiplex PCR, while TCRdb's copy carries only in-frame clones and drops some. The sample gives 280,000 or so clones, around nine tenths of which show up once; 6% is in the top ten. What was sequenced was PBMCs or T cells enriched from blood (not recorded which). These receptors came from a woman aged 40 to 50 who had recovered from COVID-19. The CDR3 runs from the conserved cysteine through the conserved F or W. D genes are given only for firm matches. Rows give clone size only sometimes, using once, few, many, or a class for an expanded clone.

>TRBJ1-1|.|15|.|TRBV28
CASSPQGGGSTEAFF
TGTGCCAGCAGTCCCCAAGGGGGGGGTAGCACTGAAGCTTTCTTT
>TRBJ1-3|.|15|.|TRBV20-1
CSASRRDPPGNTIYF
TGCAGTGCTAGTCGGCGGGACCCCCCTGGAAACACCATATATTTT
>TRBJ2-7|TRBD1|14|.|TRBV29-1
CSGSIGQGQYEQYF
TGCAGCGGGTCGATCGGACAGGGCCAATACGAGCAGTACTTC
>TRBJ1-5|.|22|.|TRBV21-1
CASSKVRENSGQGGRSNQPQHF
TGTGCCAGCAGCAAAGTAAGGGAGAATTCGGGACAGGGGGGAAGGAGCAATCAGCCCCAGCATTTT
>TRBJ1-2|.|13|.|TRBV5-1
CASSLDSLYGYTF
TGCGCCAGCAGCTTGGATTCCCTCTATGGCTACACCTTC
>TRBJ1-6|TRBD1|13|few|TRBV7-3
CASSQQGSSPLHF
TGTGCCAGCAGTCAACAGGGGTCTTCACCCCTCCACTTT
>TRBJ2-5|.|16|.|TRBV2
CASSEAWHRVQETQYF
TGTGCCAGCAGTGAAGCTTGGCATCGGGTACAAGAGACCCAGTACTTC
>TRBJ2-1|TRBD2|17|.|TRBV4-3
CASSQDLGGGSYNEQFF
TGCGCCAGCAGCCAAGATCTAGGCGGGGGCTCCTACAATGAGCAGTTCTTC
>TRBJ2-2|.|14|.|TRBV28
CASSSRDSTGELFF
TGTGCCAGCAGTTCCCGGGACTCTACCGGGGAGCTGTTTTTT
>TRBJ2-2|TRBD2|15|.|TRBV7-6
CASRLSGPGTGELFF
TGTGCCAGCAGACTTAGCGGGCCAGGGACCGGGGAGCTGTTTTTT
>TRBJ2-1|.|13|.|TRBV4-3
CASSQDNYSGQFF
TGCGCCAGCAGCCAAGACAATTACTCCGGGCAGTTCTTC
>TRBJ2-1|TRBD2|16|.|TRBV28
CASSDYTSGGYNEQFF
TGTGCCAGCAGTGATTATACTAGCGGGGGCTACAATGAGCAGTTCTTC
>TRBJ2-1|.|18|.|TRBV14
CASSQDSQRASEPGEQFF
TGTGCCAGCAGCCAAGATAGTCAGAGGGCTAGCGAACCAGGGGAGCAGTTCTTC
>TRBJ2-2|TRBD2|16|.|TRBV24-1
CATSQRELPNTGELFF
TGTGCCACCAGTCAGCGGGAGTTACCGAACACCGGGGAGCTGTTTTTT
>TRBJ2-5|TRBD2|15|once|TRBV7-2
CASSPDRGEGETQYF
TGTGCCAGCAGCCCTGATCGCGGGGAGGGGGAGACCCAGTACTTC
>TRBJ2-5|.|16|.|TRBV28
CASTSVGDSIVGTQYF
TGTGCCAGCACCTCCGTGGGGGACTCAATCGTCGGGACCCAGTACTTC
>TRBJ2-1|.|15|.|TRBV15
CATSRASGSYNEQFF
TGTGCCACCAGCAGAGCAAGCGGATCCTACAATGAGCAGTTCTTC
>TRBJ1-1|TRBD1|14|once|TRBV28
CASSLQGATTEAFF
TGTGCCAGCAGTTTGCAGGGGGCGACCACTGAAGCTTTCTTT
>TRBJ2-2|TRBD2|14|once|TRBV5-1
CASGGVGGTGELFF
TGCGCCAGCGGTGGAGTGGGAGGGACCGGGGAGCTGTTTTTT
>TRBJ1-6|TRBD1|14|.|TRBV7-2
CASSLRGDRGPLHF
TGTGCCAGCAGCCTTAGGGGGGACAGGGGGCCCCTCCACTTT
>TRBJ2-5|TRBD2|18|.|TRBV7-8
CASSLGETSGGGVETQYF
TGTGCCAGCAGCTTAGGAGAGACTAGCGGAGGGGGCGTTGAGACCCAGTACTTC
>TRBJ1-2|.|13|.|TRBV14
CASRGHRLLGYTF
TGTGCCAGCAGAGGACATCGGCTGCTTGGCTACACCTTC
>TRBJ2-7|TRBD2|15|.|TRBV27
CASSLGAGGPYEQYF
TGTGCCAGCAGTTTAGGAGCGGGAGGTCCCTACGAGCAGTACTTC
>TRBJ1-4|.|14|.|TRBV10-3
CAIRSTQANEKLFF
TGTGCCATCAGATCGACACAAGCTAATGAAAAACTGTTTTTT
>TRBJ2-5|.|15|.|TRBV11-2
CASSLAIADKETQYF
TGTGCCAGCAGCTTAGCTATAGCGGACAAAGAGACCCAGTACTTC
>TRBJ1-5|.|14|.|TRBV19
CASIEDSSNQPQHF
TGTGCCAGTATTGAGGACAGTAGCAATCAGCCCCAGCATTTT
>TRBJ2-1|TRBD2|15|.|TRBV5-1
CASSLSSSGYNEQFF
TGCGCCAGCAGCTTGTCGTCTAGCGGTTACAATGAGCAGTTCTTC
>TRBJ1-2|TRBD1|15|.|TRBV6-2/TRBV6-3
CASSYRTGENYGYTF
TGTGCCAGCAGTTACCGGACAGGAGAGAACTATGGCTACACCTTC
>TRBJ2-6|.|19|.|TRBV7-3
CASSPSGTSEVSGANVLTF
TGTGCCAGCAGCCCCTCAGGGACATCGGAAGTTTCTGGGGCCAACGTCCTGACTTTC
>TRBJ2-7|TRBD1|16|.|TRBV28
CASSFWPGGPPYEQYF
TGTGCCAGCAGTTTTTGGCCAGGGGGTCCCCCCTACGAGCAGTACTTC
>TRBJ2-1|.|12|.|TRBV7-9
CASSLVSNEQFF
TGTGCCAGCAGCTTAGTATCCAATGAGCAGTTCTTC
>TRBJ2-4|.|11|.|TRBV19
CASRGKNIQYF
TGTGCCAGCAGGGGTAAAAACATTCAGTACTTC
>TRBJ1-1|.|13|.|TRBV10-3
CAISLSRNTEAFF
TGTGCCATCAGCCTTTCCAGGAACACTGAAGCTTTCTTT
>TRBJ1-3|.|17|.|TRBV12-5
CASGLVLDSTSGNTIYF
TGTGCTAGTGGTTTGGTACTTGACAGCACCTCTGGAAACACCATATATTTT
>TRBJ2-5|.|17|.|TRBV11-2
CASSLDLGQLAEETQYF
TGTGCCAGCAGCTTAGATCTTGGACAGCTGGCAGAGGAGACCCAGTACTTC
>TRBJ2-6|.|17|.|TRBV2
CASSDSGDPSGANVLTF
TGTGCCAGCAGTGACTCCGGAGATCCCTCTGGGGCCAACGTCCTGACTTTC
>TRBJ2-1|.|15|.|TRBV7-9
CASSFSGASYNEQFF
TGTGCCAGCAGTTTTAGCGGAGCCTCCTACAATGAGCAGTTCTTC
>TRBJ2-5|TRBD1|16|.|TRBV24-1
CATSDAGTGAQETQYF
TGTGCCACCAGTGACGCCGGGACAGGGGCGCAAGAGACCCAGTACTTC
>TRBJ2-3|TRBD2|12|.|TRBV2
CASRALADTQYF
TGTGCCAGCAGAGCACTAGCGGATACGCAGTATTTT
>TRBJ2-3|.|15|.|TRBV28
CASSLAGPSTDTQYF
TGTGCCAGCAGTTTAGCGGGACCTAGCACAGATACGCAGTATTTT
>TRBJ1-1|.|15|once|TRBV7-6
CASSLGGQGDTEAFF
TGTGCCAGCAGCTTAGGGGGCCAGGGTGATACTGAAGCTTTCTTT
>TRBJ2-7|TRBD2|18|many|TRBV5-4
CASSLEAGGPSNSYEQYF
TGTGCCAGCAGCTTGGAGGCGGGAGGGCCGTCGAACTCCTACGAGCAGTACTTC
>TRBJ2-7|TRBD1|14|.|TRBV25-1
CASTRTGASYEQYF
TGTGCCAGTACCAGGACAGGGGCCTCCTACGAGCAGTACTTC
>TRBJ1-5|TRBD1|14|once|TRBV7-2
CASSVDREDQPQHF
TGTGCCAGCAGCGTGGACAGGGAGGATCAGCCCCAGCATTTT
>TRBJ2-1|TRBD2|15|.|TRBV5-6
CASSSWTSGNYEQFF
TGTGCCAGCAGCTCGTGGACTAGCGGGAACTATGAGCAGTTCTTC
>TRBJ2-2|TRBD1|14|.|TRBV30
CAWRGQGGTGELFF
TGTGCCTGGAGGGGACAGGGGGGAACCGGGGAGCTGTTTTTT
>TRBJ1-4|.|16|.|TRBV11-3
CASSWELGRINEKLFF
TGTGCCAGCAGCTGGGAGTTAGGGCGCATTAATGAAAAACTGTTTTTT
>TRBJ1-5|TRBD1|13|.|TRBV24-1
CATSPTGYQPQHF
TGTGCCACCAGTCCGACAGGGTATCAGCCCCAGCATTTT
>TRBJ2-2|TRBD2|17|.|TRBV7-2
CASSSTSGNGPTGELFF
TGTGCCAGCAGCTCGACTAGCGGGAACGGTCCCACCGGGGAGCTGTTTTTT
>TRBJ2-5|TRBD2|15|.|TRBV18
CASFQGLAKGETQYF
TGTGCCAGCTTCCAAGGACTAGCTAAGGGGGAGACCCAGTACTTC
>TRBJ2-1|TRBD2|15|.|TRBV7-9
CASSPWTSGHNEQFF
TGTGCCAGCAGCCCATGGACTAGCGGGCACAATGAGCAGTTCTTC
>TRBJ2-7|TRBD1|14|.|TRBV28
CASRRQGDSYEQYF
TGTGCCAGCAGACGACAGGGGGACTCCTACGAGCAGTACTTC
>TRBJ1-1|.|13|.|TRBV7-3
CASSLSVNTEAFF
TGTGCCAGCAGCTTAAGCGTAAACACTGAAGCTTTCTTT
>TRBJ1-6|.|17|.|TRBV12-5
CAASPTGPWFILAPLHF
TGTGCCGCCTCCCCCACGGGTCCCTGGTTTATCCTGGCGCCCCTCCACTTT
>TRBJ2-1|.|11|.|TRBV6-2/TRBV6-3
CASSYGREQFF
TGTGCCAGCAGTTACGGGAGGGAGCAGTTCTTC
>TRBJ2-4|TRBD2|16|.|TRBV2
CASSKPSGRSKNIQYF
TGTGCCAGCTCCAAGCCTAGCGGGAGATCCAAAAACATTCAGTACTTC
>TRBJ2-7|TRBD1|13|.|TRBV7-2
CASSGDRAHEQYF
TGTGCCAGCAGCGGGGACAGGGCCCACGAGCAGTACTTC
>TRBJ1-6|TRBD1|14|.|TRBV30
CASQGDTQGSPLHF
TGTGCCTCCCAGGGGGACACACAGGGTTCACCCCTCCACTTT
>TRBJ2-7|.|14|.|TRBV4-1
CASSQDPGPYEQYF
TGCGCCAGCAGCCAAGATCCAGGCCCCTACGAGCAGTACTTC
>TRBJ2-7|.|15|.|TRBV5-4
CASSLVGTDSYEQYF
TGTGCCAGCAGCTTGGTCGGTACAGACTCCTACGAGCAGTACTTC